This TCR beta chain was sequenced for a study of control samples from healthy donors and cancer patients. Sequencing used immunoSEQ multiplex PCR; TCRdb keeps in-frame clones, though not all of them. The sample lists about 220,000 clones, roughly 94% occurring once. CDR3 size: 13 residues. V was shortened by 6 bases and J by 1 base, with 9 bases between the two germline ends. Germline V lookup: CDR1 MDHEN, CDR2 SYDVKM. This chain links TRBV28 with TRBJ1-1; D call uncertain. The sequence was collected from a man aged 50-60 years in good health. The sample consisted of blood. The CDR3 loop reads CASSPTENTEAFF. CDR3 coding DNA: TGTGCCAGCAGCCCGACCGAGAACACTGAAGCTTTCTTT.